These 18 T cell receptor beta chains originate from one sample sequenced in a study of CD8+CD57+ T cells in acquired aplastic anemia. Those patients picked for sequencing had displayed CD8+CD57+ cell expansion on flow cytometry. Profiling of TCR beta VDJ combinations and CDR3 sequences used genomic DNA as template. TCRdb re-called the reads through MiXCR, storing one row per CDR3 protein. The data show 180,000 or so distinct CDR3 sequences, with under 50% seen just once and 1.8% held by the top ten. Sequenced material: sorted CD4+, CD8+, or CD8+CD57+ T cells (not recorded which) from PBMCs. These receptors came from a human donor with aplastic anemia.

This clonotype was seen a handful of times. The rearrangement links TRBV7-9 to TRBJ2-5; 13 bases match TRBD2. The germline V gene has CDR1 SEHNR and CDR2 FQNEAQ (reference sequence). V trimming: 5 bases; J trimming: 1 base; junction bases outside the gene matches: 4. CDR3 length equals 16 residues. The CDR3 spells CASSIGTSGTQETQYF. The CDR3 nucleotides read TGTGCCAGCAGCATCGGGACTAGCGGGACCCAAGAGACCCAGTACTTC.

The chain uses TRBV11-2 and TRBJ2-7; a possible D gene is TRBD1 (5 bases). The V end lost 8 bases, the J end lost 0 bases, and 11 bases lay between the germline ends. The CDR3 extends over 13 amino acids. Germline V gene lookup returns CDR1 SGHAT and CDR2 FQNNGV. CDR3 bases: TGTGCCAGCGGAAAGGACAACTCCTACGAGCAGTACTTC. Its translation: CASGKDNSYEQYF.

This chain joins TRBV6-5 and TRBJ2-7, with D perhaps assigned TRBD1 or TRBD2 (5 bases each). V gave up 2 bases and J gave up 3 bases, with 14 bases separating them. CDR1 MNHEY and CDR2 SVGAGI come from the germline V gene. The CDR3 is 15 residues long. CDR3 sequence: CASSYRDGWGYEQYF. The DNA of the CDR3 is TGTGCCAGCAGTTACCGGGACGGATGGGGCTACGAGCAGTACTTC.

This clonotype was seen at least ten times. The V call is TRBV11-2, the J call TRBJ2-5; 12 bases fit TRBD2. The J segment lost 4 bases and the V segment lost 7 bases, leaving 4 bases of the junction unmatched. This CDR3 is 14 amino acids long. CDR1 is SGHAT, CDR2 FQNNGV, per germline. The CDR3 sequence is CASNPGLAGETQYF. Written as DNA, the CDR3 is TGTGCCAGCAACCCGGGACTAGCGGGAGAGACCCAGTACTTC.

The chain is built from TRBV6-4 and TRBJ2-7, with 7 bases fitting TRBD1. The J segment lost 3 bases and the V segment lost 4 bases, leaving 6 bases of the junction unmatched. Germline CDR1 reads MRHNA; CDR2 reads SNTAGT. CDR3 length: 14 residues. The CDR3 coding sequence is TGTGCCAGCAGTGTTCCGGGACAGCTCTACGAGCAGTACTTC. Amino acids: CASSVPGQLYEQYF.

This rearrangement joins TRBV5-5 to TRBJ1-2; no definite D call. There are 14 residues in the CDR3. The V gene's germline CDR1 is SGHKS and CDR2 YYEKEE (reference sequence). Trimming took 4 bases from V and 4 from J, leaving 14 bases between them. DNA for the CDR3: TGTGCCAGCAGCCCTCCTAGGAAGCGCTATGGCTACACCTTC. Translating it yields CASSPPRKRYGYTF.

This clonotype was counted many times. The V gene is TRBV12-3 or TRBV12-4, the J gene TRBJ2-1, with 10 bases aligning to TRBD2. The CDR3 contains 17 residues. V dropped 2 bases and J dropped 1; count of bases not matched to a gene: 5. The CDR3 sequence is CASSLSSSGGSYNEQFF. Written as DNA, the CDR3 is TGTGCCAGCAGTTTATCGTCTAGCGGGGGTTCCTACAATGAGCAGTTCTTC.

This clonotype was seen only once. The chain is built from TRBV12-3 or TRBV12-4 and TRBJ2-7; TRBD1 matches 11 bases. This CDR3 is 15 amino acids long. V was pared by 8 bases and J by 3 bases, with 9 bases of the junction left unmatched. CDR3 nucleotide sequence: TGTGCCAGCGCACCCGGAGGGACAGGGGGCTACGAGCAGTACTTC. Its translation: CASAPGGTGGYEQYF.

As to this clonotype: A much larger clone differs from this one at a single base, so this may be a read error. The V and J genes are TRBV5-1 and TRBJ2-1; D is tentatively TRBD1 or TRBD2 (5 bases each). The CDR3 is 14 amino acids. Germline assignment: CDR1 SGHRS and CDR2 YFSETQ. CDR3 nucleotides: TGCGCCAGCAACCGAGGGGACCCCTACAATCAGCAGTTCTTC. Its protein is CASNRGDPYNQQFF.

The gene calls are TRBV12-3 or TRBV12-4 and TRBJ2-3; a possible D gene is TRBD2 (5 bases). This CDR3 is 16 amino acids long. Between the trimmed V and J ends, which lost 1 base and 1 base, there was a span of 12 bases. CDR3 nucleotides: TGTGCCAGCAGTTTAGAGAGGACTCGACGCACAGATACGCAGTATTTT. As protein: CASSLERTRRTDTQYF.

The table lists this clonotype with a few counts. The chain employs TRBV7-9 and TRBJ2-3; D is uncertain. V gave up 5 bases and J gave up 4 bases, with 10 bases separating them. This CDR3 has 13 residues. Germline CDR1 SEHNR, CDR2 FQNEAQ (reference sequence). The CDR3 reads CASSPKWADTQYF. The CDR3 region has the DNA TGTGCCAGCAGCCCGAAGTGGGCAGATACGCAGTATTTT.

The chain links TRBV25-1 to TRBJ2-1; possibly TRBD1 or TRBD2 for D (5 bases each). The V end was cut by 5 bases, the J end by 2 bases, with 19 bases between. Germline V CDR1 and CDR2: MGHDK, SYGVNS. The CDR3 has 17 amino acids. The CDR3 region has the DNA TGTGCCAGCAGTCCGGGCGTTGGGGGTTACCCCTACAATGAGCAGTTCTTC. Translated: CASSPGVGGYPYNEQFF.

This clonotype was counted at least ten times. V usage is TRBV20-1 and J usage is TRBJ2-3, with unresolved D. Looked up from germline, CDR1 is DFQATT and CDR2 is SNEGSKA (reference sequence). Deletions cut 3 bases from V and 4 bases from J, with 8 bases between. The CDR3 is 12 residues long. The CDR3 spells CSASGRPDTQYF. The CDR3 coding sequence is TGCAGTGCTAGTGGTCGTCCAGATACGCAGTATTTT.

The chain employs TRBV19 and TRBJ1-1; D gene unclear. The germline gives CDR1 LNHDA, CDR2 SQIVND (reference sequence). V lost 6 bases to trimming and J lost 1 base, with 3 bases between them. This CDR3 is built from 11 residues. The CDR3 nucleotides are TGTGCCAGTAGACGGAACACTGAAGCTTTCTTT. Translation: CASRRNTEAFF.

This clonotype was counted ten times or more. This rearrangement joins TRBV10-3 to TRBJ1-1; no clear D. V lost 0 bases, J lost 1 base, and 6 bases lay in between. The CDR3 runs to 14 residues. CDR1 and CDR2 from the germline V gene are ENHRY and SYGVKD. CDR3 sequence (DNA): TGTGCCATCAGTGAGTCAGGCCAGAACACTGAAGCTTTCTTT. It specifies CAISESGQNTEAFF.

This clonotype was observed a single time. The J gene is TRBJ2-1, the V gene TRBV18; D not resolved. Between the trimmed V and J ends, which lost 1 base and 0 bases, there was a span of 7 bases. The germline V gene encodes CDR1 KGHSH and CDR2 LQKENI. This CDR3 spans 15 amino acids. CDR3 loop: CASSPRPSSYNEQFF. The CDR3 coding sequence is TGTGCCAGCTCACCACGACCCAGCTCCTACAATGAGCAGTTCTTC.

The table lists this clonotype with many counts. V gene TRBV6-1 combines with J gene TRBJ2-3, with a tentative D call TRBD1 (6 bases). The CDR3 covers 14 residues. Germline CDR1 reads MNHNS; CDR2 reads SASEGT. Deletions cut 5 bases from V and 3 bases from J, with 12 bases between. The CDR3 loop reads CASSIDRQTDTQYF. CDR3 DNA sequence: TGTGCCAGCAGTATCGACAGGCAGACAGATACGCAGTATTTT.

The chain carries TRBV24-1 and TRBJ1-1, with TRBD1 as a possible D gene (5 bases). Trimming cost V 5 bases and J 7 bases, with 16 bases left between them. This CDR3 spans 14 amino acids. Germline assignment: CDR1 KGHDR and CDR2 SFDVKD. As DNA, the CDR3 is TGTGCCACCAGTGTAACCGGAGGGGAAGGTGAAGCTTTCTTT. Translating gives CATSVTGGEGEAFF.